This T cell receptor beta chain is from a study of T cell repertoires in cytomegalovirus infection. Across the study: Public TCR beta signatures provided an indication of both CMV infection and a matching HLA type.

This clonotype has only a few counts. Its antigen remains unidentified. The germline V and J ends were trimmed by 0 bases and 4 bases, with 16 bases remaining between them. The germline V gene has CDR1 SGDLS and CDR2 YYNGEE. The CDR3 runs 16 residues. TCRdb analysed the reads with MiXCR anew, one entry per CDR3 protein. The table includes around 750,000 distinct CDR3 sequences, 32% detected once. The rearrangement links TRBV9 to TRBJ2-5; perhaps TRBD2 as D (7 bases). The sample was cultured CD8+ T cells from PBMCs, taken from culture after CMV antigen stimulation. This sequence was found in a human donor in good health (CMV status not recorded). Some clones in this sample may be carry-over from other donors' samples. The DNA for the CDR3 is TGTGCCAGCAGCGTAGAGGGGGGGGGTACAACAGAGACCCAGTACTTC. Translation: CASSVEGGGTTETQYF.